This entry describes one T cell receptor (beta chain). The source of the sample is a study of blood T cell repertoires in COVID-19. At the level of the study: Spain, Italy and the United States supplied samples that represented acute and convalescent COVID-19. Sources were T cells, B-cell-depleted T cells, or PBMCs; the material itself was cDNA or gDNA.

Clones were sequenced by immunoSEQ multiplex PCR, and TCRdb holds only the in-frame ones, with some missing. Of 70,000 to 85,000 clones listed, around nine tenths are singletons. CDR1 LGHNA and CDR2 YNFKEQ come from the germline V gene. The CDR3 extends over 15 amino acids. The V end was cut by 0 bases, the J end by 1 base, with 7 bases between. This receptor was obtained from a woman aged 55 to 70 with acute or convalescent COVID-19. V usage is TRBV4-2 and J usage is TRBJ2-1; D possibly corresponds to TRBD1 (5 bases). The specimen sequenced was peripheral blood. CDR3 in amino acids: CASSQEQESYNEQFF. As DNA, the CDR3 is TGTGCCAGCAGCCAAGAACAGGAGTCCTACAATGAGCAGTTCTTC.